Listed below are T cell receptor beta chains from one sample, sequenced in a study of blood T cell repertoires in COVID-19. The method was immunoSEQ multiplex PCR; TCRdb's version includes in-frame clones alone and lacks a portion of them. The sample includes roughly 73,000 clones, 70% to 80% of them seen just once. Sequenced: peripheral blood. The receptors were gathered from a man between 70 and 80 years old with acute or convalescent COVID-19. Each CDR3 is given with its conserved first and last residue. The D gene is left open where the match is weak. Rows give clone size only sometimes, using once, few, many, or a class for an expanded clone.

D gene	clone size	CDR3 length	V gene	J gene	CDR3 protein	CDR3 DNA
TRBD1	NA	19	TRBV24-1	TRBJ2-1	CATSATPGQGAHPYNEQFF	TGTGCCACCAGCGCTACTCCTGGACAGGGGGCCCATCCTTACAATGAGCAGTTCTTC
NA	NA	15	TRBV3-1/TRBV3-2	TRBJ2-7	CASSQETGTSYEQYF	TGTGCCAGCAGCCAAGAAACAGGGACATCCTACGAGCAGTACTTC
NA	NA	13	TRBV29-1	TRBJ1-1	CSGIQGMNTEAFF	TGCAGCGGGATCCAGGGTATGAACACTGAAGCTTTCTTT
TRBD1	NA	13	TRBV15	TRBJ1-4	CATTGTAGEKLFF	TGTGCAACCACCGGGACAGCGGGTGAAAAACTGTTTTTT
NA	NA	14	TRBV24-1	TRBJ2-1	CATSAASSYNEQFF	TGTGCCACCAGTGCGGCTAGCTCCTACAATGAGCAGTTCTTC
NA	NA	14	TRBV5-1	TRBJ1-3	CASSLEGLGNTIYF	TGCGCCAGCAGCTTGGAGGGGCTCGGAAACACCATATATTTT
TRBD2	NA	15	TRBV15	TRBJ2-3	CATSRGTSGTDTQYF	TGTGCCACCAGCAGAGGGACTAGCGGGACAGATACGCAGTATTTT
NA	NA	12	TRBV12-3/TRBV12-4	TRBJ1-2	CASSLASYGYTF	TGTGCCAGCAGTTTAGCCTCCTATGGCTACACCTTC
TRBD2	NA	14	TRBV9	TRBJ2-1	CASSVGPTGGEQFF	TGTGCCAGCAGCGTAGGGCCAACGGGGGGTGAGCAGTTCTTC
NA	NA	14	TRBV5-6	TRBJ2-7	CASSLEDFPYEQYF	TGTGCCAGCAGCTTGGAGGACTTTCCCTACGAGCAGTACTTC
TRBD1	NA	14	TRBV5-1	TRBJ1-2	CASSLGQGAGGYTF	TGCGCCAGCAGCTTGGGACAGGGGGCCGGGGGCTACACCTTC
TRBD2	NA	14	TRBV2	TRBJ2-2	CASSGGAFTGELFF	TGTGCCAGCAGCGGGGGGGCCTTCACCGGGGAGCTGTTTTTT
NA	NA	14	TRBV29-1	TRBJ1-5	CSVGGGTSNQPQHF	TGCAGCGTTGGGGGAGGCACTAGCAATCAGCCCCAGCATTTT
NA	NA	15	TRBV4-2	TRBJ1-2	CASSQEEADAGGYTF	TGTGCCAGCAGCCAAGAAGAGGCTGACGCTGGCGGCTACACCTTC
NA	once	12	TRBV11-2	TRBJ2-3	CASSSSSDTQYF	TGTGCCAGCAGCTCGTCGTCAGATACGCAGTATTTT
NA	few	14	TRBV19	TRBJ2-2	CASTRGYSGGELFF	TGTGCCAGTACAAGGGGCTACAGTGGCGGGGAGCTGTTTTTT
TRBD2	NA	15	TRBV5-1	TRBJ2-4	CASSPGSGTKNIQYF	TGCGCCAGCAGCCCCGGGAGCGGGACCAAAAACATTCAGTACTTC
NA	NA	16	TRBV9	TRBJ1-5	CASSAGGSLGNQPQHF	TGTGCCAGCAGCGCCGGGGGGTCCTTGGGCAATCAGCCCCAGCATTTT
TRBD2	NA	15	TRBV5-1	TRBJ2-5	CASSFLAGVLETQYF	TGCGCCAGCAGCTTCTTAGCGGGAGTTCTAGAGACCCAGTACTTC
NA	few	13	TRBV28	TRBJ1-2	CASSLGGSRGYTF	TGTGCCAGCAGTTTGGGCGGGAGCCGAGGCTACACCTTC
NA	few	14	TRBV10-3	TRBJ1-2	CAISAGQSSRGYTF	TGTGCCATCAGCGCTGGACAGTCCTCTCGGGGCTACACCTTC
TRBD1	NA	15	TRBV7-3	TRBJ1-2	CASSALDRTPYGYTF	TGTGCCAGCAGCGCGTTGGACAGGACCCCCTATGGCTACACCTTC
NA	NA	15	TRBV7-2	TRBJ2-1	CASSPYGGSYNEQFF	TGTGCCAGCAGCCCTTACGGGGGCTCCTACAATGAGCAGTTCTTC
TRBD2	once	16	TRBV28	TRBJ2-7	CASSSWGTSVSYEQYF	TGTGCCAGCAGTTCCTGGGGGACTAGCGTCTCCTACGAGCAGTACTTC
NA	NA	13	TRBV7-2	TRBJ2-2	CASSHDSTGELFF	TGTGCCAGCAGCCACGACTCCACCGGGGAGCTGTTTTTT
NA	NA	12	TRBV10-1	TRBJ1-1	CASSRGGTEAFF	TGCGCCAGCAGTCGTGGCGGAACTGAAGCTTTCTTT
NA	NA	16	TRBV16	TRBJ1-5	CASSATGLYSNQPQHF	TGTGCCAGCAGCGCTACAGGGCTTTATAGCAATCAGCCCCAGCATTTT
TRBD2	NA	19	TRBV5-1	TRBJ2-7	CASSLGASGTSGLPYEQYF	TGCGCCAGCAGCTTGGGTGCGTCCGGGACTAGCGGGCTACCCTACGAGCAGTACTTC
TRBD1	NA	14	TRBV27	TRBJ2-7	CASSFRRGKDEQYF	TGTGCCAGCAGTTTTCGCAGGGGGAAGGACGAGCAGTACTTC
TRBD2	NA	16	TRBV4-1	TRBJ2-3	CASSQFTGLAGDTQYF	TGCGCCAGCAGCCAATTTACGGGACTAGCGGGAGATACGCAGTATTTT